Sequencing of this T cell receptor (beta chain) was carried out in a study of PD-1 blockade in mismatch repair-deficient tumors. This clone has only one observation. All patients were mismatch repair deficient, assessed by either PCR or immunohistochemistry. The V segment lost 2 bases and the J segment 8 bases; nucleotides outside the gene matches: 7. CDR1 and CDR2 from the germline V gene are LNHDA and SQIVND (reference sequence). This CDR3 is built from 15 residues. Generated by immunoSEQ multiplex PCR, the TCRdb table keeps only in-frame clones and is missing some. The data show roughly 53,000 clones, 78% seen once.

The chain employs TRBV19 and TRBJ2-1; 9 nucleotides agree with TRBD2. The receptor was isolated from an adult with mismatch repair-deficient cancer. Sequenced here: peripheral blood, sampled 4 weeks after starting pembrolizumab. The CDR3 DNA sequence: TGTGCCAGTAGTATATTTAGCGGGAGCAGGGATGAGCAGTTCTTC. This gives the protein CASSIFSGSRDEQFF.